One sample yielded the 7 T cell receptor beta chains listed below, sequenced in a study of T cells in Graves' hyperthyroidism and ophthalmopathy. RNA transcripts were the template for amplifying TCR beta CDR3 regions. TCR CDR3 regions were first amplified by RT-PCR with HTBI primers. MiXCR was run by TCRdb on the multiplex PCR reads, yielding one entry per CDR3 protein. Among around 580,000 distinct CDR3 sequences listed, under 60% were seen once. Sample: peripheral blood or thyroid tissue (not recorded which). The receptor source for this set is a woman under 30 with Graves' hyperthyroidism.

This clonotype showed up many times. The chain joins TRBV12-3 or TRBV12-4 to TRBJ1-2, with 7 nucleotides matching TRBD1. V was clipped by 5 bases and J by 8 bases; unmatched bases: 2. The length of the CDR3 is 11 residues. DNA for the CDR3: TGTGCCAGCAGTGTGACAGGGGGCTACACCTTC. This codes for CASSVTGGYTF.

The V gene is TRBV11-1, the J gene TRBJ2-7; TRBD1 aligns across 9 bases. The CDR3 sequence is 13 residues long. The germline V gene has CDR1 SGHAT and CDR2 FQDESV (reference sequence). V shed 6 bases, J shed 3 bases, and the junction held 3 bases outside the gene matches. CDR3 loop: CASRVTGGYEQYF. In DNA, the CDR3 is TGTGCCAGCAGAGTGACAGGGGGCTACGAGCAGTACTTC.

This clonotype was detected ten times or more. CDR3 amino acids: CASSLQGQEKLFF. CDR3 in DNA: TGTGCCAGCAGTTTACAGGGGCAGGAAAAACTGTTTTTT. The chain couples TRBV12-3 or TRBV12-4 to TRBJ1-4; D possibly corresponds to TRBD1 (6 bases). V lost 2 bases and J lost 8, with 9 bases in between. The CDR3 sequence is 13 residues long.

This clonotype appeared many times. This chain connects TRBV11-2 to TRBJ2-5; 8 positions match TRBD1. After removal of 6 bases from V and 6 bases from J, the junction contained 3 bases not matched to a gene. CDR3 size: 12 residues. From germline, CDR1 is SGHAT and CDR2 FQNNGV. The CDR3 loop is CASSQGAKTQYF. The CDR3 DNA is TGTGCCAGCAGTCAGGGGGCGAAGACCCAGTACTTC.

This clonotype has a handful of counts. This chain connects TRBV30 to TRBJ1-6; D gene unclear. The CDR3 has 14 residues. V was clipped by 1 base and J by 6 bases, with 10 bases between them. Germline V gene sequence: CDR1 GTSNPN, CDR2 SVGIG (reference sequence). The DNA for the CDR3 is TGTGCCTGGAGTGAGCCTTTCCGTAATTCACCCCTCCACTTT. Protein sequence: CAWSEPFRNSPLHF.

This clonotype was observed many times. The rearrangement uses TRBV5-4 and TRBJ2-7, with 15 bases that match TRBD2. Germline V gives CDR1 SGHNT, CDR2 YYREEE (reference sequence). V shed 4 bases, J shed 5 bases, and the junction held 10 bases outside the gene matches. The CDR3 consists of 17 residues. CDR3: CASSPGLAGGPVNEQYF. The CDR3 nucleotides read TGTGCCAGCAGCCCAGGACTAGCGGGAGGGCCGGTCAACGAGCAGTACTTC.

The chain has TRBV12-3 or TRBV12-4 and TRBJ1-6; no clear D. The CDR3 covers 12 residues. Trimming removed 6 bases at V and 9 bases at J, with 9 bases between. The CDR3 DNA follows: TGTGCCAGCAGAAAACTGGGTTCACCCCTCCACTTT. Translated: CASRKLGSPLHF.